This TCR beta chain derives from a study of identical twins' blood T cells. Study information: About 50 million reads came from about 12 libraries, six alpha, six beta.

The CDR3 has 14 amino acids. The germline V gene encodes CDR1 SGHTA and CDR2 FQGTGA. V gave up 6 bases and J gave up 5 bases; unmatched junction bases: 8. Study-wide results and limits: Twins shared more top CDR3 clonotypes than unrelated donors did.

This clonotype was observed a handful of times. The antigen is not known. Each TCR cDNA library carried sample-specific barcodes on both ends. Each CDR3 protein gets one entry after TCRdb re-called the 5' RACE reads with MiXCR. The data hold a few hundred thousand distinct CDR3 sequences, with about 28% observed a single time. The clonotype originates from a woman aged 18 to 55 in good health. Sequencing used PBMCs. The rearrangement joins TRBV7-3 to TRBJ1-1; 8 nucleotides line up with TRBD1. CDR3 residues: CASSYSQGATEAFF. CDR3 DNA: TGTGCCAGCAGTTACTCCCAGGGGGCAACTGAAGCTTTCTTT.